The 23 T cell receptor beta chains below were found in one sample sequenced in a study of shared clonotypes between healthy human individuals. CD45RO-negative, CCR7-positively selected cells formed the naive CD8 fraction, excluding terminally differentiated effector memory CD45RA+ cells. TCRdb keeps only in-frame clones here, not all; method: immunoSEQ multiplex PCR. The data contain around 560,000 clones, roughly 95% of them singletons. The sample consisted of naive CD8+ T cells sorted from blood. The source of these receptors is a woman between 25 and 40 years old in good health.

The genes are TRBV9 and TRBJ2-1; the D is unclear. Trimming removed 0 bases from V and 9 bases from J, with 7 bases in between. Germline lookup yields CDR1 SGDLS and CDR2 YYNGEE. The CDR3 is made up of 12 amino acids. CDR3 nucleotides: TGTGCCAGCAGCGTAGAAGGGCTTGAGCAGTTCTTC. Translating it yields CASSVEGLEQFF. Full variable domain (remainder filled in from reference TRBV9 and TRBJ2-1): DSGVTQTPKHLITATGQRVTLRCSPRSGDLSVYWYQQSLDQGLQFLIQYYNGEERAKGNILERFSAQQFPDLHSELNLSSLELGDSALYFCASSVEGLEQFFGPGTRLTVL.

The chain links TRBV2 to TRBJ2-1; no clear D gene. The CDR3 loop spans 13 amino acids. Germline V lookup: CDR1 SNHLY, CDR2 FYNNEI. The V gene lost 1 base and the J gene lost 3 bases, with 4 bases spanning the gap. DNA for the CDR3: TGTGCCAGCAGTGAAGTTAGCTACAATGAGCAGTTCTTC. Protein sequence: CASSEVSYNEQFF.

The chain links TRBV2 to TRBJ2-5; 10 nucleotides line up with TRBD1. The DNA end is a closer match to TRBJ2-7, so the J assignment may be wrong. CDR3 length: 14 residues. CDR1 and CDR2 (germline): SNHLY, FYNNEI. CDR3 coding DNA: TGTGCCAGCAGTGCGACAGGGGGCAAGTACGAGCAGTACTTC. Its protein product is CASSATGGKYEQYF.

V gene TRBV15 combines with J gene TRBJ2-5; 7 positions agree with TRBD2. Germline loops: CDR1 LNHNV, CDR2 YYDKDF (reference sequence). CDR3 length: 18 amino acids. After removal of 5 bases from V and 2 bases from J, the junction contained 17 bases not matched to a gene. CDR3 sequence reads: CATSQTPGRGPAQETQYF. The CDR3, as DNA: TGTGCCACCAGCCAGACCCCGGGGAGGGGCCCAGCACAAGAGACCCAGTACTTC.

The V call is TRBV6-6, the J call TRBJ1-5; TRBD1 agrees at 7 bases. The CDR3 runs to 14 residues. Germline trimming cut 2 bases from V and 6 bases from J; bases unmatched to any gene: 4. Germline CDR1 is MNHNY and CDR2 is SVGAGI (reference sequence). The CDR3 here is CASSYEQGPQPQHF. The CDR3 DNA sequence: TGTGCCAGCAGTTACGAACAGGGGCCTCAGCCCCAGCATTTT.

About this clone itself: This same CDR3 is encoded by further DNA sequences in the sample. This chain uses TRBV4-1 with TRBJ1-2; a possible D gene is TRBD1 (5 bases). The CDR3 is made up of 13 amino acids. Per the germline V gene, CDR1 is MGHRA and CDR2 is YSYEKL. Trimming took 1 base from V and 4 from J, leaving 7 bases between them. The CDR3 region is CASSQAGTYGYTF. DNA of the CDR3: TGCGCCAGCAGCCAAGCTGGGACCTATGGCTACACCTTC.

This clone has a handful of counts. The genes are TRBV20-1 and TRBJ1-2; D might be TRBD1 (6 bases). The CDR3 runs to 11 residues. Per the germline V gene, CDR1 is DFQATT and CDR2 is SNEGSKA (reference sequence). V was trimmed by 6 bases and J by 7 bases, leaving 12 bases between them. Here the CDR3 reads CSATGKGGYTF. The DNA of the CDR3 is TGCAGTGCCACAGGGAAGGGTGGCTACACCTTC.

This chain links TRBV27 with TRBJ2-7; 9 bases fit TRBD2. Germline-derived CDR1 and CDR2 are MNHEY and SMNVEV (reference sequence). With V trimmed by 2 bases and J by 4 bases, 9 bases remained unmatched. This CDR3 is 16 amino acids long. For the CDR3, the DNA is TGTGCCAGCAGTTTAATATCGGCTAGCGGGATTTACGAGCAGTACTTC. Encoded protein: CASSLISASGIYEQYF.

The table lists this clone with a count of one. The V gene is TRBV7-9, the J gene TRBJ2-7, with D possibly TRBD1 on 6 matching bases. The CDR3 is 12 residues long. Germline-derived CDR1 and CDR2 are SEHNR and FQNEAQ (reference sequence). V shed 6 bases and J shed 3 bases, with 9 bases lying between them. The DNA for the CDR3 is TGTGCCAGCAGTACACAGGGCTACGAGCAGTACTTC. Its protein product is CASSTQGYEQYF.

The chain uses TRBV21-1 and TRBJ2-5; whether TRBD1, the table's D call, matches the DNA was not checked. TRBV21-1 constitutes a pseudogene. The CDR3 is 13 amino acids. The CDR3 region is CASSNYRKETQYF. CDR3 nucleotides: TGTGCCAGCAGCAACTACAGGAAAGAGACCCAGTACTTC.

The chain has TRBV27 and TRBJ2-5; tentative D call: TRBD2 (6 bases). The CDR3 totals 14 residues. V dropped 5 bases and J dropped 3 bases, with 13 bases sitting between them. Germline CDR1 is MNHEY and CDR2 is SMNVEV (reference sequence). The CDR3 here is CASSTAGTEETQYF. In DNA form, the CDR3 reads TGTGCCAGCAGTACCGCCGGGACTGAAGAGACCCAGTACTTC.

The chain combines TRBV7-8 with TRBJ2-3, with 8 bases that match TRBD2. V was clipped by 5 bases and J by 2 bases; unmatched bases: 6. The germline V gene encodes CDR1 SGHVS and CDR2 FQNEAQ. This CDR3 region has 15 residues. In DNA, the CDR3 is TGTGCCAGCAGCACCCAGCGGGAGCTCACAGATACGCAGTATTTT. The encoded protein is CASSTQRELTDTQYF.

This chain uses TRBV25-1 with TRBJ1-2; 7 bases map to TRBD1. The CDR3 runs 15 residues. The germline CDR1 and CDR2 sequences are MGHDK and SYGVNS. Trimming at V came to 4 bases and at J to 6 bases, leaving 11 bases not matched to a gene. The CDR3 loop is CASSASMTGKHGYTF. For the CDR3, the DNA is TGTGCCAGCAGTGCCTCTATGACAGGGAAACATGGCTACACCTTC.

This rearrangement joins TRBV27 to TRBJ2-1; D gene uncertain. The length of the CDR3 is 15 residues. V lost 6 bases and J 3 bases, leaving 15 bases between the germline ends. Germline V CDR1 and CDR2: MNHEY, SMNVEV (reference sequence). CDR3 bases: TGTGCCAGCAGACCGGATTACGCTCTCTACAATGAGCAGTTCTTC. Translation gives CASRPDYALYNEQFF.

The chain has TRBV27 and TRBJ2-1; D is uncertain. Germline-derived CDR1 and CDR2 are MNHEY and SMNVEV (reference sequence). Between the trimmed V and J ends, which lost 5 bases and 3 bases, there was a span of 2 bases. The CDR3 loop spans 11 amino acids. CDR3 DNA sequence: TGTGCCAGCAGTAACTACAATGAGCAGTTCTTC. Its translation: CASSNYNEQFF.

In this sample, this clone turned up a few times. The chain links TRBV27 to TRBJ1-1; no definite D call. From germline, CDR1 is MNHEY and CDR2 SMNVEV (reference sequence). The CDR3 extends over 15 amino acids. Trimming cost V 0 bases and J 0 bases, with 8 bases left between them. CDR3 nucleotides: TGTGCCAGCAGTTTATCCGGGAATTTGAACACTGAAGCTTTCTTT. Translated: CASSLSGNLNTEAFF.

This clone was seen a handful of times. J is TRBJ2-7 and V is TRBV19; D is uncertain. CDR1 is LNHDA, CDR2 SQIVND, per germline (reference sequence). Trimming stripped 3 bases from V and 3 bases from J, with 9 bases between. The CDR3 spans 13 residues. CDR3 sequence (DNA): TGTGCCAGTAGTATCACCATACTCTACGAGCAGTACTTC. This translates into CASSITILYEQYF.

DNA of the CDR3: TGTGCCAGTAGTACCGAGACTAGCGGATTTCCCTACGAGCAGTACTTC. Protein sequence: CASSTETSGFPYEQYF. The chain employs TRBV19 and TRBJ2-7; TRBD2 agrees at 9 bases. Germline V gene data show CDR1 as LNHDA and CDR2 as SQIVND (reference sequence). This CDR3 has 16 amino acids. With 4 bases clipped from V and 2 bases from J, the junction kept 9 bases outside the gene matches.

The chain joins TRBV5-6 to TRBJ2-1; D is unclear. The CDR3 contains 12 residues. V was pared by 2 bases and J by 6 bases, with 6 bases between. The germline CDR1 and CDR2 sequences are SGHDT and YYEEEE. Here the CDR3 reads CASSLYLNEQFF. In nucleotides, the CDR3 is TGTGCCAGCAGCTTATACCTCAATGAGCAGTTCTTC.

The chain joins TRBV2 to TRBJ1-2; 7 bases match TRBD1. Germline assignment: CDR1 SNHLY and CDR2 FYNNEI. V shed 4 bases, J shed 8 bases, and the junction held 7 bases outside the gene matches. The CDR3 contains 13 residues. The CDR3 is CASSAGTVGGYTF. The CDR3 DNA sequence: TGTGCCAGCAGTGCCGGGACAGTTGGCGGCTACACCTTC. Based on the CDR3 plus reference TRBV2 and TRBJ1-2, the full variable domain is EPEVTQTPSHQVTQMGQEVILRCVPISNHLYFYWYRQILGQKVEFLVSFYNNEISEKSEIFDDQFSVERPDGSNFTLKIRSTKLEDSAMYFCASSAGTVGGYTFGSGTRLTVV.

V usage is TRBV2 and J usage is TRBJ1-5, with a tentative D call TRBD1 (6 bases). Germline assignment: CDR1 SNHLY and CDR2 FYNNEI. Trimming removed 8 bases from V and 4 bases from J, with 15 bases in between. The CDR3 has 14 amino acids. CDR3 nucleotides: TGTGCCAGCGGATGGAGGGGGGCAAATCAGCCCCAGCATTTT. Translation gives CASGWRGANQPQHF.

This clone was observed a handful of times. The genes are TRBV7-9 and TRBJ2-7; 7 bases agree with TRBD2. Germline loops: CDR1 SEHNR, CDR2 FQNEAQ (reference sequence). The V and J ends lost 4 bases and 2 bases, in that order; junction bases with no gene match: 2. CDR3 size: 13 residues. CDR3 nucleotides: TGTGCCAGCAGCTCTAGCGGTACCTACGAGCAGTACTTC. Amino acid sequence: CASSSSGTYEQYF.

The CDR3 DNA is TGTGCCAGCAGCACCTCCCCCCAGCGGGCCAACTACGAGCAGTACTTC. It is translated as CASSTSPQRANYEQYF. The chain joins TRBV27 to TRBJ2-7; TRBD2 might be the D (6 bases). With 6 bases removed from V and 3 bases from J, the gap between germline ends came to 21 bases. CDR1 is MNHEY, CDR2 SMNVEV, per germline (reference sequence). The CDR3 is made up of 16 amino acids.